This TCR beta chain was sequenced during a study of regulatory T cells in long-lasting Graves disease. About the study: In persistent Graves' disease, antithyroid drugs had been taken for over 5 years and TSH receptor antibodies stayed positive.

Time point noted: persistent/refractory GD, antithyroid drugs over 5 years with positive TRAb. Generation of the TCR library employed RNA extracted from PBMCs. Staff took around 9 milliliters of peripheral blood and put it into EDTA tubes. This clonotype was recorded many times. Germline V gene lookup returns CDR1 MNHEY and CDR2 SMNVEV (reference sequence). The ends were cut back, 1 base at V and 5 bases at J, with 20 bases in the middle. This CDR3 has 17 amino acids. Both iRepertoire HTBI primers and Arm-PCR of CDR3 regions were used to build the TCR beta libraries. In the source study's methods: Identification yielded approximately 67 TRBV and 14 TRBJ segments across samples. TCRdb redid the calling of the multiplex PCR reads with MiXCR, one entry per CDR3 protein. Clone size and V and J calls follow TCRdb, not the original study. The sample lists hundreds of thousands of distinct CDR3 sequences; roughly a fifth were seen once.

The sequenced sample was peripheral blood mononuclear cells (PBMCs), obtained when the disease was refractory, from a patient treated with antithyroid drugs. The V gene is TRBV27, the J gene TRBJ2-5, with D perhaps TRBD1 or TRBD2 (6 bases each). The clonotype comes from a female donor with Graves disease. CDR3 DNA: TGTGCCAGCAGTTTATTGGGGGTCGGGGGCGTTGGGGAGACCCAGTACTTC. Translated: CASSLLGVGGVGETQYF.